Each of the 31 T cell receptor beta chains below was sequenced from the same sample in a study of Ad26.COV2.S vaccination and SARS-CoV-2 variants. TCRdb keeps only in-frame clones here, not all; method: immunoSEQ multiplex PCR. The top ten clones hold around 3% of a sample with about 280,000 clones, more than 70% of them seen once. Treatment in this sample: roughly 20 received Ad26.COV2.S at low or high dose, single or two shots; roughly five received placebo; per-sample allocation not given. The study sampled participants on day 63 after the first vaccine or placebo injection. Sequencing used peripheral blood, obtained in a trial of Ad26.COV2.S vaccine versus placebo. These receptors all come from a person aged 18-60 years who received the Ad26.COV2.S COVID-19 vaccine or a placebo.

This chain links TRBV6-5 with TRBJ1-2; D is undetermined. The CDR3 is 13 amino acids. The germline V gene has CDR1 MNHEY and CDR2 SVGAGI. Trimming cost V 4 bases and J 3 bases, with 9 bases left between them. CDR3 bases: TGTGCCAGCAGTTTTTTGGTGGACTATGGCTACACCTTC. This codes for CASSFLVDYGYTF.

V is TRBV4-1 and J is TRBJ2-5; D is ambiguous. Trimming pared 0 bases from V and 3 bases from J, leaving 5 bases between. There are 13 residues in the CDR3. Germline V lookup: CDR1 MGHRA, CDR2 YSYEKL. CDR3 in amino acids: CASSQDSEETQYF. The CDR3, as DNA: TGCGCCAGCAGCCAAGATTCAGAAGAGACCCAGTACTTC.

V is TRBV4-3 and J is TRBJ2-7; no firm D call. The V end lost 3 bases, the J end lost 1 base, and 7 bases lay between the germline ends. This CDR3 is built from 13 residues. Germline V gene data show CDR1 as LGHNA and CDR2 as YSLEER. CDR3 protein: CASSQAQSYEQYF. In DNA form, the CDR3 reads TGCGCCAGCAGCCAGGCACAGTCCTACGAGCAGTACTTC.

V usage is TRBV29-1 and J usage is TRBJ1-1; a possible D gene is TRBD1 (5 bases). The germline V and J ends were trimmed by 3 bases and 0 bases, with 8 bases remaining between them. The CDR3 totals 13 residues. The V gene's germline CDR1 is SQVTM and CDR2 ANQGSEA. The CDR3 bases are TGCAGCGTTGACCAGGGCCTGAACACTGAAGCTTTCTTT. The encoded protein is CSVDQGLNTEAFF. Based on the CDR3 plus reference TRBV29-1 and TRBJ1-1, the full variable domain is SAVISQKPSRDICQRGTSLTIQCQVDSQVTMMFWYRQQPGQSLTLIATANQGSEATYESGFVIDKFPISRPNLTFSTLTVSNMSPEDSSIYLCSVDQGLNTEAFFGQGTRLTVV.

The genes are TRBV7-9 and TRBJ1-2; D not resolved. Trimming stripped 4 bases from V and 8 bases from J, with 20 bases between. Per the germline V gene, CDR1 is SEHNR and CDR2 is FQNEAQ (reference sequence). The CDR3 runs to 15 residues. For the CDR3, the DNA is TGTGCCAGCAGCTCCCCGCTTGGGAGATGGCCCGGCTACACCTTC. As protein: CASSSPLGRWPGYTF.

A single count supports this clone. The chain combines TRBV19 with TRBJ2-5; tentative D call: TRBD1 (5 bases). This CDR3 is 14 amino acids long. Trimming removed 3 bases at V and 1 base at J, with 9 bases between. Germline CDR1 reads LNHDA; CDR2 reads SQIVND (reference sequence). CDR3 nucleotides: TGTGCCAGTAGTATGCCGACAGCCCAAGAGACCCAGTACTTC. Its protein product is CASSMPTAQETQYF.

The rearrangement links TRBV5-4 to TRBJ2-3; D remains ambiguous. Germline CDR1 SGHNT, CDR2 YYREEE (reference sequence). Trimming cost V 0 bases and J 11 bases, with 10 bases left between them. This CDR3 is 12 amino acids long. Here the CDR3 reads CASSLDGVQQYF. In DNA, the CDR3 is TGTGCCAGCAGCTTGGACGGAGTACAGCAGTATTTT. Looking up the rest from reference TRBV5-4 and TRBJ2-3 gives the full variable domain: ETGVTQSPTHLIKTRGQQVTLRCSSQSGHNTVSWYQQALGQGPQFIFQYYREEENGRGNFPPRFSGLQFPNYSSELNVNALELDDSALYLCASSLDGVQQYFGPGTRLTVL.

The chain is built from TRBV24-1 and TRBJ2-5, with D perhaps being TRBD1 or TRBD2 (6 bases each). CDR1 is KGHDR and CDR2 is SFDVKD in the germline V gene. The CDR3 is 15 residues long. Trimming left V 2 bases short and J 7 bases short, with 16 bases between. This CDR3 reads CATSDSGAGWATQYF. Written as DNA, the CDR3 is TGTGCCACCAGTGATTCGGGGGCAGGGTGGGCGACCCAGTACTTC.

V and J are TRBV12-3 or TRBV12-4 and TRBJ2-7, with D maybe TRBD1 (6 bases). The CDR3 sequence is 13 residues long. The V end was cut by 3 bases, the J end by 5 bases, with 11 bases between. The DNA of the CDR3 is TGTGCCAGCAGTTTGAACAGGGTCCACGAGCAGTACTTC. Its protein product is CASSLNRVHEQYF.

The J gene is TRBJ2-3, the V gene TRBV15; maybe TRBD2 (5 bases). Germline V gene lookup returns CDR1 LNHNV and CDR2 YYDKDF (reference sequence). The length of the CDR3 is 16 residues. V was trimmed by 5 bases and J by 6 bases, leaving 21 bases between them. CDR3 region: CATSALRLGSPDTQYF. CDR3 bases: TGTGCCACCAGCGCTCTCCGGCTAGGGAGCCCGGATACGCAGTATTTT.

CDR3 DNA sequence: TGTGCCAGCAGTTTAGGCAGGCGGACCTATAGCAATCAGCCCCAGCATTTT. The encoded protein is CASSLGRRTYSNQPQHF. J is TRBJ1-5 and V is TRBV28; D gene uncertain. V lost 2 bases and J 0 bases, leaving 14 bases between the germline ends. Per the germline V gene, CDR1 is MDHEN and CDR2 is SYDVKM. The CDR3 is 17 amino acids.

The chain uses TRBV7-3 and TRBJ2-5, with 9 bases matching TRBD1. Trimming cost V 5 bases and J 4 bases; bases outside gene matches: 2. Germline CDR1 SGHTA, CDR2 FQGTGA. The CDR3 loop spans 13 amino acids. The CDR3 here is CASSLDRGETQYF. The CDR3 nucleotides read TGTGCCAGCAGCCTGGACAGGGGAGAGACCCAGTACTTC.

The chain is built from TRBV6-1 and TRBJ1-5, with 8 bases identical to TRBD1. V lost 1 base and J lost 1; bases outside the gene matches: 6. CDR1 and CDR2 from the germline V gene are MNHNS and SASEGT. This CDR3 spans 17 amino acids. As DNA, the CDR3 is TGTGCCAGCAGTGAAGTTTGGACAGGGCTAAGCAATCAGCCCCAGCATTTT. It yields the protein CASSEVWTGLSNQPQHF.

This chain links TRBV6-5 with TRBJ2-7; D is perhaps TRBD2 (6 bases). The CDR3 covers 13 residues. CDR1 MNHEY and CDR2 SVGAGI come from the germline V gene. Trimming removed 9 bases at V and 3 bases at J, with 15 bases between. Here the CDR3 reads CASQLATNYEQYF. CDR3 DNA: TGTGCCAGTCAGCTAGCGACAAACTACGAGCAGTACTTC.

The chain links TRBV27 to TRBJ1-3; D gene unclear. The CDR3 spans 18 residues. Germline CDR1 reads MNHEY; CDR2 reads SMNVEV (reference sequence). V was pared by 1 base and J by 0 bases, with 16 bases between. CDR3 sequence: CASSLYPFSRSSGNTIYF. The CDR3 nucleotides are TGTGCCAGCAGTTTATACCCTTTCAGCCGCTCCTCTGGAAACACCATATATTTT.

This clone was found a few times. V and J are TRBV19 and TRBJ2-7, with TRBD2 as a possible D gene (6 bases). CDR1 and CDR2 (germline): LNHDA, SQIVND (reference sequence). This CDR3 has 13 amino acids. Trimming pared 10 bases from V and 2 bases from J, leaving 15 bases between. The CDR3 coding sequence is TGTGCCACGAGGAGGGGTGGCCCCTACGAGCAGTACTTC. Its protein product is CATRRGGPYEQYF.

The gene calls are TRBV2 and TRBJ2-6; D might be TRBD1 (5 bases). In germline, CDR1 is SNHLY, CDR2 FYNNEI. The length of the CDR3 is 14 residues. V lost 7 bases and J lost 1, with 8 bases in between. The CDR3 DNA reads as TGTGCCAGCATTAAGGGGTCTGGGGCCAACGTCCTGACTTTC. It is translated as CASIKGSGANVLTF.

Written as DNA, the CDR3 is TGTGCCAGCACCCCGGGACTAGCGGGGCCTGGGGCCAACGTCCTGACTTTC. Residues: CASTPGLAGPGANVLTF. This rearrangement joins TRBV27 to TRBJ2-6; 13 bases fit TRBD2. The germline V gene encodes CDR1 MNHEY and CDR2 SMNVEV (reference sequence). Losses at the gene ends were 7 bases for V and 2 bases for J; bases not matched to a gene: 5. CDR3 length equals 17 residues.

The rearrangement links TRBV28 to TRBJ2-3, with 7 positions matching TRBD2. Per germline, CDR1 MDHEN and CDR2 SYDVKM. The CDR3 spans 15 residues. V shed 3 bases and J 4 bases; nucleotides not matched to a gene: 7. The CDR3 nucleotides read TGTGCCAGCAGTTTCGGGACGGGAGGAGCAGATACGCAGTATTTT. It is translated as CASSFGTGGADTQYF.

In this sample, this clone turned up once. The rearrangement links TRBV3-1 (or the pseudogene TRBV3-2) to TRBJ1-4, with 10 bases aligning to TRBD1. Germline V lookup: CDR1 LGHDT, CDR2 YNNKEL (reference sequence). The junction had 10 bases not matched to a gene; V was cut back by 2 bases and J by 7 bases. CDR3 length equals 17 residues. The CDR3 DNA sequence: TGTGCCAGCAGCCAATTCGAGCCGGGACAGGGGTCTGAAAAACTGTTTTTT. Translating gives CASSQFEPGQGSEKLFF.

This clone was detected only once. The rearrangement uses TRBV3-1 (or the pseudogene TRBV3-2) and TRBJ2-3; TRBD2 agrees at 11 bases. Germline CDR1 reads LGHDT; CDR2 reads YNNKEL (reference sequence). V lost 0 bases, J lost 6 bases, and 11 bases stayed unmatched. The CDR3 is made up of 18 amino acids. The CDR3 protein is CASSQDKDQLAGEDTQYF. CDR3 nucleotide sequence: TGTGCCAGCAGCCAAGATAAGGACCAACTAGCGGGGGAGGATACGCAGTATTTT.

This clone was detected a few times. This rearrangement joins TRBV30 to TRBJ1-3; the D gene is possibly TRBD1 (6 bases). The V and J ends lost 3 bases and 3 bases respectively, with 15 bases between them. CDR1 is GTSNPN, CDR2 SVGIG, per germline (reference sequence). CDR3 size: 15 residues. CDR3 bases: TGTGCCTGGAGCGAAACAGGGTATAGTGGAAACACCATATATTTT. The encoded protein is CAWSETGYSGNTIYF. The variable domain in full, with the rest retrieved from reference TRBV30 and TRBJ1-3, is SQTIHQWPATLVQPVGSPLSLECTVEGTSNPNLYWYRQAAGRGLQLLFYSVGIGQISSEVPQNLSASRPQDRQFILSSKKLLLSDSGFYLCAWSETGYSGNTIYFGEGSWLTVV.

The rearrangement links TRBV7-9 to TRBJ1-1; D gene uncertain. Germline V gives CDR1 SEHNR, CDR2 FQNEAQ (reference sequence). Between the trimmed V and J ends, which lost 3 bases and 6 bases, there was a span of 17 bases. The CDR3 extends over 15 amino acids. Here the CDR3 reads CASSLKAAQAAEAFF. The CDR3 bases are TGTGCCAGCAGCTTGAAGGCGGCCCAAGCCGCTGAAGCTTTCTTT.

The rearrangement links TRBV18 to TRBJ2-5; D remains unclear. The CDR3 loop spans 12 amino acids. The germline V gene has CDR1 KGHSH and CDR2 LQKENI. Trimming stripped 5 bases from V and 5 bases from J, with 9 bases between. The CDR3 loop reads CASSSPEETQYF. The CDR3 region has the DNA TGTGCCAGCTCATCGCCCGAGGAGACCCAGTACTTC.

In this sample, this clone turned up a few times. The chain carries TRBV6-5 and TRBJ1-1; 7 bases are shared with TRBD1. Germline V lookup: CDR1 MNHEY, CDR2 SVGAGI. This CDR3 contains 15 residues. The V and J ends lost 7 bases and 1 base, in that order; junction bases with no gene match: 9. The CDR3 sequence is CASMVQGRRNTEAFF. CDR3 bases: TGTGCCAGCATGGTACAGGGGAGAAGGAACACTGAAGCTTTCTTT.

On this clone: The same CDR3 is also encoded by other DNA sequences in this sample. J is TRBJ1-1 and V is TRBV7-9; 9 bases match TRBD1. CDR1 and CDR2 (germline): SEHNR, FQNEAQ (reference sequence). The CDR3 is 14 residues long. J lost 2 bases, V lost 4 bases, and 2 bases had no gene match. CDR3 nucleotides: TGTGCCAGCAGCTCGGGACAGGGAAACACTGAAGCTTTCTTT. Protein sequence: CASSSGQGNTEAFF. Looking up the rest from reference TRBV7-9 and TRBJ1-1 gives the full variable domain: DTGVSQNPRHKITKRGQNVTFRCDPISEHNRLYWYRQTLGQGPEFLTYFQNEAQLEKSRLLSDRFSAERPKGSFSTLEIQRTEQGDSAMYLCASSSGQGNTEAFFGQGTRLTVV.

The chain links TRBV7-9 to TRBJ1-2, with D uncertain. V was cut by 6 bases and J by 1 base, with 9 bases left in between. The CDR3 has 13 residues. Germline values: CDR1 SEHNR, CDR2 FQNEAQ (reference sequence). The CDR3 DNA reads as TGTGCCAGCAGGTTTATTAATAACTATGGCTACACCTTC. Its protein is CASRFINNYGYTF.

The J gene is TRBJ2-7, the V gene TRBV11-3, with D unresolved. The CDR3 is 12 residues long. In germline, CDR1 is SGHNT, CDR2 YENEEA. V shed 2 bases and J shed 12 bases, with 14 bases lying between them. CDR3 DNA sequence: TGTGCCAGCAGCTTACCCGGTCCCCCGTCGTACTTC. Translated, it gives CASSLPGPPSYF.

The chain carries TRBV15 and TRBJ2-2, with TRBD2 matching over 8 bases. The CDR3 has 18 amino acids. Germline V gene lookup returns CDR1 LNHNV and CDR2 YYDKDF (reference sequence). J lost 1 base, V lost 3 bases, and 10 bases had no gene match. CDR3 DNA: TGTGCCACCAGCAGTGGTAGCGGGATGCTCCTGAACACCGGGGAGCTGTTTTTT. It yields the protein CATSSGSGMLLNTGELFF.

This chain uses TRBV9 with TRBJ1-2; D gene ambiguous. This CDR3 is 12 amino acids long. V lost 3 bases and J lost 3, with 6 bases in between. The germline V gene has CDR1 SGDLS and CDR2 YYNGEE. CDR3 region: CASSGEDYGYTF. CDR3 coding DNA: TGTGCCAGCAGCGGAGAAGACTATGGCTACACCTTC.

The chain employs TRBV5-1 and TRBJ1-2, with TRBD1 matching over 8 bases. Germline CDR1 reads SGHRS; CDR2 reads YFSETQ. This CDR3 region has 16 residues. Trimming took 0 bases from V and 5 from J; bases not matched to a gene: 9. The CDR3 nucleotides read TGCGCCAGCAGCTTGGGGACAGGGATCGGGGCTTATGGCTACACCTTC. It is translated as CASSLGTGIGAYGYTF.